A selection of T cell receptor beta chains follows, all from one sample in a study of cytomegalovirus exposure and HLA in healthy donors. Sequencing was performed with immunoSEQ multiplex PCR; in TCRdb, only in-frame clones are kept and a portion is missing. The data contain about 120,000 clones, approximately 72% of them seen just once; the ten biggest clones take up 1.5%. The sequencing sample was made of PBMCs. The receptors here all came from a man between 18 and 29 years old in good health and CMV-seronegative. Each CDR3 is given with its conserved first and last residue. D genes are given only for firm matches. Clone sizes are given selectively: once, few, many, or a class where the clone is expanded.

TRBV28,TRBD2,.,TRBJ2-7,TGTGCCAGCAGTTTATCTCTAGCGGGATTCTACGAGCAGTACTTC,CASSLSLAGFYEQYF
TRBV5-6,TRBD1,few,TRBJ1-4,TGTGCCAGCGGGGGGACAGGGTTTAATGAAAAACTGTTTTTT,CASGGTGFNEKLFF
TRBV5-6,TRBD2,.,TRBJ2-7,TGTGCCAGCAGCTTGGGGGCGGGAGGACGCGAGCAGTACTTC,CASSLGAGGREQYF
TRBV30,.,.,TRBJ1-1,TGTGCCTGGAGTGTTGGGGCGGGGAGCACTGAAGCTTTCTTT,CAWSVGAGSTEAFF
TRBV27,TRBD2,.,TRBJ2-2,TGTGCCACCTCAGGGACTAGCGGGAGGCTGATCGGGGAGCTGTTTTTT,CATSGTSGRLIGELFF
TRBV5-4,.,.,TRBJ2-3,TGTGCCAGCAGTTTATCAGGGGCGGATACGCAGTATTTT,CASSLSGADTQYF
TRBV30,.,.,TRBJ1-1,TGTGCCTGGAGTGTATCCCTATCCGGAGCTTTCTTT,CAWSVSLSGAFF
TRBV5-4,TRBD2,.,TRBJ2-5,TGTGCCAGCAGCCCAGGACTAGCGGGACCCCAAGAGACCCAGTACTTC,CASSPGLAGPQETQYF
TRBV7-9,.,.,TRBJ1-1,TGTGCCAGCAGCTTCGGACAGGAAGCTTTCTTT,CASSFGQEAFF
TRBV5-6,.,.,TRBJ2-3,TGTGCCAGCAGCTTGGCGGGTCTGGCGGATACGCAGTATTTT,CASSLAGLADTQYF
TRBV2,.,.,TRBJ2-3,TGTGCCAGCACGTCAGCAGATACGCAGTATTTT,CASTSADTQYF
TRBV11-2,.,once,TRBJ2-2,TGTGCCAGCAGCTTAGGTGGTAGTCTCCGGGAGCTGTTTTTT,CASSLGGSLRELFF
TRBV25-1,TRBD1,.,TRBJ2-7,TGTGCCAGCAGTGGGTACAGGGGAAGCTACGAGCAGTACTTC,CASSGYRGSYEQYF
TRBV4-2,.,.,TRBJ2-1,TGTGCCAGCAGCCAAGAGAGGGTCCTTGGGAATGAGCAGTTCTTC,CASSQERVLGNEQFF
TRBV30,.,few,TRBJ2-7,TGTGCCTGGAGTACAGGGTCCTACGAGCAGTACTTC,CAWSTGSYEQYF
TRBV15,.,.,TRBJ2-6,TGTGCCAGCAGGCAGGCTGGGGCCAACGTCCTGACTTTC,CASRQAGANVLTF
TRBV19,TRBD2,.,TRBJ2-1,TGTGCCAGTAGTATCGCTAGCGGTTACAATGAGCAGTTCTTC,CASSIASGYNEQFF
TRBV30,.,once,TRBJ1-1,TGTGCCTGGAGTGTACAGTTGAACACTGAAGCTTTCTTT,CAWSVQLNTEAFF
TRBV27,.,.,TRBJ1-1,TGTGCCAGCAGTTTCGGCAGGGTCGGCACTGAAGCTTTCTTT,CASSFGRVGTEAFF
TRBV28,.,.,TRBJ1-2,TGTGCCATTCAGGACTTGGGTAGAGGCTACACCTTC,CAIQDLGRGYTF
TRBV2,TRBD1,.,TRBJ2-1,TGTGCCAGCAGGCCAGGGACAGGGGTTACCGGTGAGCAGTTCTTC,CASRPGTGVTGEQFF
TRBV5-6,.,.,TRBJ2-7,TGTGCCAGCAGGCCAAGAGTAGATTCCTACGAGCAGTACTTC,CASRPRVDSYEQYF
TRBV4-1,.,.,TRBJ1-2,TGCGCCAGCAGCCTCCAACAGGGCTATGGCTACACCTTC,CASSLQQGYGYTF
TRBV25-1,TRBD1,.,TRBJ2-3,TGTGCCACGGCCCCGACTACAGGGGGTTCAGATACGCAGTATTTT,CATAPTTGGSDTQYF
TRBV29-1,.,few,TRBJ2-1,TGCAGCGTTGGTTCCCCTTATGAGCAGTTCTTC,CSVGSPYEQFF
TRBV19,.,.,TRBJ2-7,TGTGCCAGTAGTCCACGACTAGGAGACCCCTCCTACGAGCAGTACTTC,CASSPRLGDPSYEQYF
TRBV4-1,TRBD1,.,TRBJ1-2,TGCGCCAGCAGCCAAGATTGGGACAGGGGACGAGGCTACACCTTC,CASSQDWDRGRGYTF
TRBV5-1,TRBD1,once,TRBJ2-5,TGCGCCAGCAGCTACCGGACAGGGGGGCCGGAGACCCAGTACTTC,CASSYRTGGPETQYF
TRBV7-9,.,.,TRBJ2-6,TGTGCCAGCGGGCCCCACAGATCCGGGGCCAACGTCCTGACTTTC,CASGPHRSGANVLTF
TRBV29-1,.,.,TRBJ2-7,TGCAGCGCTCTCCAGGGATCCTACGAGCAGTACTTC,CSALQGSYEQYF
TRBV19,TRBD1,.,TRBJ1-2,TGTGCCAGTAGTTACACAGGGGGGGCAGACTATGGCTACACCTTC,CASSYTGGADYGYTF
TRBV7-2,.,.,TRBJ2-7,TGTGCCAGCCGGCTGACAGGTAGCTCCTACGAGCAGTACTTC,CASRLTGSSYEQYF
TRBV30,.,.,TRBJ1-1,TGTGCCTGGAGTGGGGAGGGGGTAGGGGTGAACACTGAAGCTTTCTTT,CAWSGEGVGVNTEAFF
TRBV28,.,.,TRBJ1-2,TGTGCCAGCAGTTTGGCAGGCTATGGCTACACCTTC,CASSLAGYGYTF
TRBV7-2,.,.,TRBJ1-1,TGTGCCAGCAGCTTCACCGGGGGAACTGAAGCTTTCTTT,CASSFTGGTEAFF
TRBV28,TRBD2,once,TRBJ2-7,TGTGCCAGCAGTTTATGGATCGTCGGGGGGGGACCCGAGCAGTACTTC,CASSLWIVGGGPEQYF
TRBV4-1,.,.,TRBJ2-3,TGCGCCAGCAGCCAAGATCAGGGAGATACGCAGTATTTT,CASSQDQGDTQYF
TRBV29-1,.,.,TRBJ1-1,TGCAGCGTTTCAGGGGCTGAAGCTTTCTTT,CSVSGAEAFF
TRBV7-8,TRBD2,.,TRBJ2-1,TGTGCCAGCACCGCGAGGAGGAGCGGGGGGTTCAATGAGCAGTTCTTC,CASTARRSGGFNEQFF
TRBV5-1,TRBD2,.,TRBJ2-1,TGCGCCAGCAGTTCGTCGGGGGGTTACAATGAGCAGTTCTTC,CASSSSGGYNEQFF
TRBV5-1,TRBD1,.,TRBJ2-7,TGCGCCAGCAGCCCGGACAGGGCCCCCTACGAGCAGTACTTC,CASSPDRAPYEQYF
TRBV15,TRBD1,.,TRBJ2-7,TGTGCCACCAGCAGAGGAGCCGGGACAGGGGCTTCCTTTGCCTACGAGCAGTACTTC,CATSRGAGTGASFAYEQYF